The clone carrying this T cell receptor (beta chain) was picked up a small number of times. This record comes from a study of blood T cell repertoires in COVID-19. Across the whole study: COVID-19 samples from acute and convalescent phases originated in the United States, Italy and Spain. Sources were T cells, B-cell-depleted T cells, or PBMCs; the material itself was cDNA or gDNA.

Per the authors' pipeline: By means of reference gene primer amplification, nucleated cell counts were estimated. The method was immunoSEQ multiplex PCR; TCRdb's version includes in-frame clones alone and lacks a portion of them. Clone size and the V and J calls come from that table; the DNA yielded D and trimming. The sample shows approximately 100,000 clones, roughly four fifths of them seen only once. J lost 4 bases, V lost 11 bases, and 8 bases had no gene match. The germline V gene encodes CDR1 SNHLY and CDR2 FYNNEI. The CDR3 sequence is 13 residues long. The origin of this receptor is a woman aged 80 or over with active or convalescent COVID-19. Sequenced: peripheral blood. The V and J genes are TRBV2 and TRBJ2-7; TRBD1 agrees at 10 bases. CDR3 protein: CAGARDRGYEQYF. CDR3 bases: TGTGCCGGGGCCAGGGACAGGGGTTACGAGCAGTACTTC.